The 14 T cell receptor beta chains given below trace back to one sample, sequenced in a study of shared clonotypes between healthy human individuals. The data were produced by immunoSEQ multiplex PCR, yet TCRdb's version contains in-frame clones alone and is incomplete. The table lists 600,000 to 750,000 clones, approximately 72% of them singletons, with about 1.8% in the top ten. Sequencing was carried out using memory CD4+ T cells sorted from blood. Described subset: CD45RA-negative fraction. These receptors were taken from a woman aged 30 to 39 in good health.

In nucleotides, the CDR3 is TGTGCCAGCAGCCGCGGCTCAGAGCAGTACTTC. Protein product: CASSRGSEQYF. This chain connects TRBV27 to TRBJ2-7; D remains ambiguous. With 6 bases removed from V and 7 bases from J, the gap between germline ends came to 10 bases. The CDR3 is 11 amino acids. Germline-derived CDR1 and CDR2 are MNHEY and SMNVEV (reference sequence).

This chain joins TRBV5-1 and TRBJ2-7, with 11 bases fitting TRBD1. Trimming removed 4 bases from V and 4 bases from J; junction bases left unmatched: 4. In germline, CDR1 is SGHRS, CDR2 YFSETQ. The length of the CDR3 is 14 residues. The chain's CDR3 is CASSHGQGAYEQYF. The CDR3 DNA reads as TGCGCCAGCAGCCACGGACAGGGGGCATACGAGCAGTACTTC.

For this clone: The germline gene is not matched at one end of the junction; a read error may be the cause. The chain employs TRBV5-4 and TRBJ2-4; 15 bases align to TRBD2. The germline CDR1 and CDR2 sequences are SGHNT and YYREEE (reference sequence). The length of the CDR3 is 18 residues. The CDR3 loop reads CASSPGLAGGPAKNIQYF. For the CDR3, the DNA is TGCGCCAGCAGCCCGGGACTAGCGGGAGGACCAGCCAAAAACATTCAGTACTTC.

This sequence joins TRBV5-1 and TRBJ2-3; D not resolved. Germline CDR1 and CDR2: SGHRS and YFSETQ. Deletions cut 1 base from V and 6 bases from J, with 15 bases between. This CDR3 contains 15 residues. The CDR3 sequence is CASSLMLTLSDTQYF. In nucleotides, the CDR3 is TGCGCCAGCAGCTTGATGCTCACACTCTCGGATACGCAGTATTTT.

The rearrangement uses TRBV27 and TRBJ2-2; 14 positions match TRBD2. Trimming cost V 5 bases and J 7 bases; bases outside gene matches: 12. CDR3 length equals 18 residues. CDR1 and CDR2 from the germline V gene are MNHEY and SMNVEV (reference sequence). DNA for the CDR3: TGTGCCAGCAGTCCTTACAAGGGACTAGCGGGAGAGGTCGGGGAGCTGTTTTTT. This codes for CASSPYKGLAGEVGELFF.

This clone was observed a single time. The chain employs TRBV15 and TRBJ1-4; 7 bases line up with TRBD1. The CDR3 has 15 amino acids. After removal of 1 base from V and 8 bases from J, the junction contained 7 bases not matched to a gene. CDR1 and CDR2 (germline): LNHNV, YYDKDF (reference sequence). CDR3 residues: CATSRVDRRREKLFF. The CDR3 DNA reads TGTGCCACCAGCAGAGTGGACAGGCGCCGGGAAAAACTGTTTTTT. The variable domain in full, completed from reference TRBV15 and TRBJ1-4, reads DAMVIQNPRYQVTQFGKPVTLSCSQTLNHNVMYWYQQKSSQAPKLLFHYYDKDFNNEADTPDNFQSRRPNTSFCFLDIRSPGLGDTAMYLCATSRVDRRREKLFFGSGTQLSVL.

This rearrangement joins TRBV30 to TRBJ1-1; D gene ambiguous. Germline values: CDR1 GTSNPN, CDR2 SVGIG (reference sequence). The CDR3 spans 14 residues. The ends were cut back, 1 base at V and 1 base at J, with 10 bases in the middle. The CDR3 reads CAWSAQLANTEAFF. CDR3 coding DNA: TGTGCCTGGAGTGCACAGCTGGCGAACACTGAAGCTTTCTTT.

In this sample, this clone turned up once. J is TRBJ2-1 and V is TRBV9; 8 positions match TRBD1. The CDR3 covers 16 residues. V gave up 3 bases and J gave up 0 bases; unmatched junction bases: 5. Germline CDR1 and CDR2: SGDLS and YYNGEE. As DNA, the CDR3 is TGTGCCAGCAGCGCAGGACAGGGTAACTCCTACAATGAGCAGTTCTTC. Translating gives CASSAGQGNSYNEQFF.

This rearrangement joins TRBV15 to TRBJ2-7; D gene unclear. Germline CDR1 and CDR2: LNHNV and YYDKDF (reference sequence). Trimming left V 1 base short and J 5 bases short, with 12 bases between. The CDR3 runs 14 residues. The CDR3 DNA follows: TGTGCCACCAGCAGAGCGACTGAAGGGAACGAGCAGTACTTC. It yields the protein CATSRATEGNEQYF.

This clone occurred a few times. This CDR3 is also generated by other DNA sequences in the sample. The chain recombines TRBV5-5 with TRBJ1-2; possibly TRBD1 for D (5 bases). There are 13 residues in the CDR3. Trimming took 4 bases from V and 8 from J, leaving 15 bases between them. Germline CDR1 is SGHKS and CDR2 is YYEKEE (reference sequence). CDR3 sequence reads: CASSPGGREGYTF. CDR3 nucleotide sequence: TGTGCCAGCAGCCCCGGAGGCAGGGAAGGCTACACCTTC. The full variable domain, with the rest looked up from reference TRBV5-5 and TRBJ1-2, is DAGVTQSPTHLIKTRGQQVTLRCSPISGHKSVSWYQQVLGQGPQFIFQYYEKEERGRGNFPDRFSARQFPNYSSELNVNALLLGDSALYLCASSPGGREGYTFGSGTRLTVV.

The rearrangement links TRBV5-1 to TRBJ1-4; 9 nucleotides agree with TRBD1. The V segment lost 0 bases and the J segment 7 bases; nucleotides outside the gene matches: 4. Germline CDR1 SGHRS, CDR2 YFSETQ. The CDR3 covers 15 residues. DNA of the CDR3: TGCGCCAGCAGCTTGGCCGGGACAGGGCGTGAAAAACTGTTTTTT. Protein: CASSLAGTGREKLFF.

This rearrangement joins TRBV7-9 to TRBJ1-1; 10 nucleotides line up with TRBD1. V was pared by 3 bases and J by 6 bases, with 10 bases of the junction left unmatched. CDR3 length equals 16 residues. Germline assignment: CDR1 SEHNR and CDR2 FQNEAQ (reference sequence). The CDR3 here is CASSFHRDRGNAEAFF. CDR3 coding DNA: TGTGCCAGCAGCTTCCACCGGGACAGGGGTAACGCTGAAGCTTTCTTT.

The gene calls are TRBV19 and TRBJ2-3; 14 nucleotides match TRBD2. V lost 5 bases to trimming and J lost 8 bases; unmatched junction nucleotides: 6. CDR3 size: 15 residues. The germline V gene encodes CDR1 LNHDA and CDR2 SQIVND (reference sequence). The CDR3 nucleotides are TGTGCCAGTAGTGTCCCGGGACTAGCGGGAGTTACGCAGTATTTT. Translating gives CASSVPGLAGVTQYF.

On this clone: A read error may account for a junction end that differs from germline. The rearrangement joins TRBV10-3 to TRBJ1-5; 8 nucleotides agree with TRBD1. The CDR3 has 15 amino acids. Germline loops: CDR1 ENHRY, CDR2 SYGVKD. CDR3 nucleotides: TGTGCCAGCAGTGAGGAATCAGGGGGCAGTCAGCCCCAGCATTTT. Its protein product is CASSEESGGSQPQHF.